This TCR beta chain was sequenced for a study of shared clonotypes between healthy human individuals (dated by TCRdb to the early 2020s). About the investigation overall: The cohort comprised two women and a few men aged 18 to 49 years. Between about 0.9 and 10 billion PBMCs per donor were obtained by leukapheresis. To increase sequencing depth and limit assay-specific biases, TCR repertoire library preparation and sequencing were carried out by different laboratories using diverse techniques. For each donor, CD4 naive and CD4 memory were each run on three plates, CD8 naive on two plates, and CD8 memory on one plate. The study deeply sequenced blood TCR repertoires of about 5 healthy adults to estimate repertoire size and the extent of clonotype sharing between individuals. Summary of the overall study and its limitations: Rarefaction of sorted-subset datasets indicated incomplete sequencing despite the large sequencing depth. Sampling was limited to blood, and TCR repertoires in tissue likely differ from TCR repertoires in blood. Naive subsets generally had larger estimated clonotype richness than memory subsets. Clonotypes shared by all four sorted-subset donors showed higher generation probabilities than non-shared clonotypes. The genetic and exposure-history diversity represented was limited by the small number of donors. Pairwise subsampling indicated that sequencing depth was expected to affect the degree of clonotype sharing among donors. Across four donors, about 5.2% of naive CD4, roughly 3.5% of naive CD8, 2.3% of memory CD4, and 0.4% to 0.45% of memory CD8 clonotypes were shared.

Worth noting for this clone: This clone's antigen is unknown. The sample holds no much larger clone one base away, and base qualities are not on file.

The CDR3 runs 13 residues from the cysteine to the phenylalanine. Only the CDR3 region is kept as DNA, spanning 39 bases read in frame from base 1. V is clipped by 7 bases and J by 5 bases, and the sequence between their germline boundaries is 14 bases long. CDR1 and CDR2 are read off the germline V gene as MDHEN and SYDVKM. TCR CDR3 regions were amplified from genomic DNA by multiplex PCR using the deep immunoSEQ assay. Extracted genomic DNA from each cell subset was spread evenly across all wells of several immunoSEQ 96-well plates, with each plate serving as a replicate. For sorted subsets, 200 ng of genomic DNA, equivalent to around 31,000 T cell genomes, went into each replicate PCR. Purified libraries were quantified with a Qubit 3.0 fluorometer, sized on a Bioanalyzer 2100, and re-quantified with the KAPA Library Quantification kit. A separate single-read 150-cycle Illumina NextSeq 550 flow cell was used to sequence each immunoSEQ 96-well plate. The published analysis was carried out like this. Because only junctional sequences without quality scores were contained in the immunoSEQ output, filtering matching that applied to full-length reads could not be performed. To assign V/J genes and CDR3, sequences were annotated using PyIR, a Python wrapper for IgBLAST v1.9, with IMGT germline references. Reads were removed for weak V/J assignments (E-value above 1e-6), missing CDR3, stop codons, out-of-frame junctions, or ambiguous translated residues. V3J clonotypes were defined by identical inferred V gene, J gene, and CDR3 amino acid sequence. The percentage overlap between two repertoires was calculated by dividing the number of shared unique clonotypes by the size of the smaller repertoire. Richness of each repertoire was evaluated using RTK rarefaction, the Chao1 estimator, and Recon v2.1 estimates of unobserved clonotypes. Generation probabilities for all TCRbeta clonotypes obtained by the gDNA method from a handful of donors were computed using OLGA. TCRdb's version of the immuneACCESS table is confined to in-frame rearrangements and falls short of the full clone set. An unresolved V gene accounts for under half of the shortfall where checked; the remainder is of unknown origin. V and J calls and clone size are copied from that table; D and trimming were computed from the DNA. The table for this sample lists millions of clones; about 92% of them were counted only once. Clones ranked in the top ten supply about 0.41% of the sample.

Healthy HIV-negative adults with no recently reported acute infections or vaccinations were included as donors. Only Caucasian adults living in Nashville, Tennessee, USA were represented among the donors. CD4+ T cells were enriched by magnetic negative selection, after which naive cells were positively selected on CD45RA and the negative fraction was taken as the memory subset. Blood was obtained by leukapheresis, after which PBMCs were separated by Ficoll-Histopaque density gradient centrifugation and cryopreserved in liquid nitrogen vapor phase. Purity and quantity of every magnetically sorted T cell population were checked by analytical flow cytometry. Genomic DNA was isolated from every sorted fraction and measured by UV absorbance on a Nanodrop 2000c.

Sequenced sample: naive CD4+ T cells from PBMCs. The sample's cell subset or site label, decoded: CD45RA+ positively selected. The chain is assembled from TRBV28 and TRBJ1-2; confidence is insufficient to name the D gene. This clonotype was obtained from a man between 18 and 29 years old in good health. Some clones in this sample may be carry-over from other donors' samples. The CDR3 protein sequence reads: CASTPSTIYGYTF. The DNA sequence is given as TGTGCCAGCACCCCCAGTACTATATATGGCTACACCTTC.